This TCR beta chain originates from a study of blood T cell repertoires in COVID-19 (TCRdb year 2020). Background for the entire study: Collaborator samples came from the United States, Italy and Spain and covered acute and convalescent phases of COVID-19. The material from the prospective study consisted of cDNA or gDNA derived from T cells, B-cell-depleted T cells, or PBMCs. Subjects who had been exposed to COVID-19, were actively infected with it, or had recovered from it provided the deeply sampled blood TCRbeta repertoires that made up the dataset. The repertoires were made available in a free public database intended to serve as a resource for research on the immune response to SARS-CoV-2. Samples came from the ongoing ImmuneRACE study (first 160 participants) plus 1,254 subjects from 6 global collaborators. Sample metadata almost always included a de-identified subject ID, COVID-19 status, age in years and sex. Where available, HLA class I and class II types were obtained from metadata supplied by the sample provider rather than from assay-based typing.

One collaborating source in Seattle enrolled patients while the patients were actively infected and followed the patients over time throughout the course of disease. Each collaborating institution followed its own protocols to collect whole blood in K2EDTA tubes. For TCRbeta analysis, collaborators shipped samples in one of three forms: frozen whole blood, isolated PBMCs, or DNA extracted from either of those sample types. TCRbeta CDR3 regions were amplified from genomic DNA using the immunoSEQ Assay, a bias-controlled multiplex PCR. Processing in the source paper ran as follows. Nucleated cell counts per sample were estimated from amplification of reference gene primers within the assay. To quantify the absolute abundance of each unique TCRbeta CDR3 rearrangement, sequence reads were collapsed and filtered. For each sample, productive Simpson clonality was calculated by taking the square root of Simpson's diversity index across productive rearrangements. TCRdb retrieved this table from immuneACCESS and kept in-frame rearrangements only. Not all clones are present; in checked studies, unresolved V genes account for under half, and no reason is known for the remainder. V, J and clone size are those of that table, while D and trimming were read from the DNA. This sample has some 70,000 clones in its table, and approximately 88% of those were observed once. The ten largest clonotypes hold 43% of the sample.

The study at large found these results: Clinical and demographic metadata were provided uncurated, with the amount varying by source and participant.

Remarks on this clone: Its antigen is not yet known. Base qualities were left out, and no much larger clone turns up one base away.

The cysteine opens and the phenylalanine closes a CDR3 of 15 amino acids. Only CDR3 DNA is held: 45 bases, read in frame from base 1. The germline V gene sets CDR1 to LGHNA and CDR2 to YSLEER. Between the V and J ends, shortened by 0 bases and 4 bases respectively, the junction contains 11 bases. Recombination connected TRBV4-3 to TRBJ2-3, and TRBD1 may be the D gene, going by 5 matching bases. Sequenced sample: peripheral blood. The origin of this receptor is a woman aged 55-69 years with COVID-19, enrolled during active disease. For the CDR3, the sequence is CASSQESRTSDTQYF. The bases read TGCGCCAGCAGCCAAGAAAGCCGGACATCAGATACGCAGTATTTT.